This T cell receptor (beta chain) was captured by sequencing in a study of technical replicates of blood from several donors. Data came from immunoSEQ multiplex PCR; TCRdb stores just in-frame clones and leaves some out. The data contain tens of thousands of clones, around 90% of them seen just once; the ten biggest clones take up under 0.3%. V gave up 1 base and J gave up 2 bases, with 3 bases separating them. Germline V gene data show CDR1 as SGHNT and CDR2 as YENEEA. The CDR3 covers 13 residues. V is TRBV11-3 and J is TRBJ1-3; D is uncertain. This TCR came from a human donor in good health. The specimen sequenced was T cells isolated from PBMCs. The CDR3 DNA reads as TGTGCCAGCAGCTTAGGTACTGGAAACACCATATATTTT. Translating it yields CASSLGTGNTIYF.